This T cell receptor beta chain was sequenced during a study of blood T cell repertoires in COVID-19. Study summary: Acute-phase and convalescent COVID-19 samples originated in the United States, Italy and Spain.

The table came from immunoSEQ multiplex PCR; TCRdb's copy has only in-frame clones and leaves some out. The sample records around 220,000 clones, 70% to 85% being singletons. The CDR3 runs to 11 residues. Looked up from germline, CDR1 is SGHRS and CDR2 is YFSETQ. Between the trimmed V and J ends, which lost 7 bases and 6 bases, there was a span of 10 bases. The sequence was obtained from a woman aged 40 to 50 with active or convalescent COVID-19. The specimen sequenced was peripheral blood. The chain employs TRBV5-1 and TRBJ1-1; D unresolved. The CDR3 DNA reads TGCGCCAGCTCCGGCGGGGCTGAAGCTTTCTTT. It is translated as CASSGGAEAFF.